These 28 T cell receptor beta chains were sequenced from one sample in a study of CD8 T cells in Susac syndrome. It was with random hexamers that roughly 0.5 to 1 ug RNA was reverse transcribed. MiXCR, applied by TCRdb to the immunoSEQ multiplex PCR reads, yields one record per CDR3 protein. The sample carries roughly 80,000 distinct CDR3 sequences, more than 85% recorded once. Material for sequencing was CD8+ T cells from PBMCs. The receptors stem from a human donor with multiple sclerosis.

The chain recombines TRBV6-5 with TRBJ1-2, with 7 bases identical to TRBD1. Trimming at V came to 0 bases and at J to 7 bases, leaving 8 bases not matched to a gene. Germline CDR1 MNHEY, CDR2 SVGAGI. This CDR3 contains 15 residues. The CDR3 protein is CASSYSDAGGGGYTF. The DNA for the CDR3 is TGTGCCAGCAGTTACTCCGATGCAGGGGGTGGTGGCTACACCTTC.

The rearrangement uses TRBV19 and TRBJ1-2; no definite D call. Deletions cut 1 base from V and 4 bases from J, with 10 bases between. Germline CDR1 reads LNHDA; CDR2 reads SQIVND (reference sequence). The CDR3 covers 14 residues. DNA of the CDR3: TGTGCCAGTAGTATAGGGGGAATCAGCTATGGCTACACCTTC. Protein: CASSIGGISYGYTF.

The V and J genes are TRBV5-6 and TRBJ2-7, with a weak D call TRBD2 (6 bases). This CDR3 is 11 amino acids long. V lost 4 bases and J 7 bases, leaving 9 bases between the germline ends. The germline gives CDR1 SGHDT, CDR2 YYEEEE. CDR3: CASSEGTEQYF. In DNA form, the CDR3 reads TGTGCCAGCAGCGAGGGGACTGAGCAGTACTTC.

V is TRBV5-6 and J is TRBJ2-1, with 13 bases matching TRBD2. Germline values: CDR1 SGHDT, CDR2 YYEEEE. V dropped 0 bases and J dropped 4; count of bases not matched to a gene: 4. The CDR3 sequence is 17 residues long. This CDR3 is CASSLETSGRFYNEQFF. The CDR3 DNA reads as TGTGCCAGCAGCTTGGAGACTAGCGGGAGGTTTTACAATGAGCAGTTCTTC.

The chain uses TRBV6-1 and TRBJ2-1; the match to TRBD1 covers 10 bases. The CDR3 is 17 amino acids. Germline-derived CDR1 and CDR2 are MNHNS and SASEGT. Losses at the gene ends were 5 bases for V and 7 bases for J; bases not matched to a gene: 14. Here the CDR3 reads CASSPEPRQGAANEQFF. CDR3 nucleotide sequence: TGTGCCAGCAGTCCAGAGCCACGACAGGGGGCCGCTAATGAGCAGTTCTTC.

The chain recombines TRBV9 with TRBJ2-5; TRBD2 matches 8 bases. Germline V CDR1 and CDR2: SGDLS, YYNGEE. With 2 bases clipped from V and 3 bases from J, the junction kept 9 bases outside the gene matches. The CDR3 has 16 residues. Here the CDR3 DNA reads TGTGCCAGCAGCGTCCCTTACGGGGGGGCCGAAGAGACCCAGTACTTC. This sequence encodes CASSVPYGGAEETQYF.

The V call is TRBV27, the J call TRBJ1-1; D is unresolved. This CDR3 is built from 14 residues. In germline, CDR1 is MNHEY, CDR2 SMNVEV (reference sequence). V lost 1 base and J lost 6, with 12 bases in between. The CDR3 loop reads CASSLLDHIAEAFF. The CDR3 DNA is TGTGCCAGCAGTTTATTGGACCACATAGCTGAAGCTTTCTTT.

This clonotype was observed a few times. This sequence joins TRBV5-6 and TRBJ2-7, with D possibly matching TRBD1 (5 bases). Germline lookup yields CDR1 SGHDT and CDR2 YYEEEE. The CDR3 totals 14 residues. V was cut by 0 bases and J by 0 bases, with 7 bases left in between. CDR3 DNA: TGTGCCAGCAGCTTGGGGACACCCTCCTACGAGCAGTACTTC. Protein: CASSLGTPSYEQYF.

The chain combines TRBV27 with TRBJ2-7, with D perhaps matching TRBD1 (6 bases). This CDR3 is 16 amino acids long. The V end was cut by 6 bases, the J end by 4 bases, with 22 bases between. Germline assignment: CDR1 MNHEY and CDR2 SMNVEV (reference sequence). This chain's CDR3 is CASSLTMGALGYEQYF. The CDR3 bases are TGTGCCAGCAGCTTAACGATGGGGGCTTTGGGTTACGAGCAGTACTTC.

V is TRBV5-4 and J is TRBJ1-1, with D possibly matching TRBD1 (5 bases). Per the germline V gene, CDR1 is SGHNT and CDR2 is YYREEE (reference sequence). V lost 8 bases and J 3 bases, leaving 17 bases between the germline ends. This CDR3 is 14 amino acids long. The CDR3 is CASTNPQGDTEAFF. In DNA, the CDR3 is TGTGCCAGTACTAACCCGCAGGGAGACACTGAAGCTTTCTTT.

The rearrangement joins TRBV3-1 to TRBJ2-2; D might be TRBD1 (6 bases). With 0 bases removed from V and 2 bases from J, the gap between germline ends came to 13 bases. Germline CDR1 reads LGHDT; CDR2 reads YNNKEL (reference sequence). This CDR3 has 17 residues. The DNA of the CDR3 is TGTGCCAGCAGCCAAGATGCCCCCAGGGGCAACACCGGGGAGCTGTTTTTT. It yields the protein CASSQDAPRGNTGELFF.

The chain employs TRBV7-9 and TRBJ2-4; 8 bases align to TRBD2. This CDR3 is 15 amino acids long. With V trimmed by 1 base and J by 6 bases, 5 bases remained unmatched. Germline V gives CDR1 SEHNR, CDR2 FQNEAQ (reference sequence). As DNA, the CDR3 is TGTGCCAGCAGCTTAGGGGCTAGCGGGCCAAACATTCAGTACTTC. Protein: CASSLGASGPNIQYF. Full variable domain (rest looked up from reference TRBV7-9 and TRBJ2-4): DTGVSQNPRHKITKRGQNVTFRCDPISEHNRLYWYRQTLGQGPEFLTYFQNEAQLEKSRLLSDRFSAERPKGSFSTLEIQRTEQGDSAMYLCASSLGASGPNIQYFGAGTRLSVL.

This chain joins TRBV6-5 and TRBJ1-1; D might be TRBD1 (5 bases). The CDR3 totals 14 residues. Germline V gene lookup returns CDR1 MNHEY and CDR2 SVGAGI. V lost 1 base and J lost 4, with 10 bases in between. CDR3 loop: CASSYLGVGTEAFF. The DNA for the CDR3 is TGTGCCAGCAGTTACTTAGGGGTTGGCACTGAAGCTTTCTTT.

This clonotype was seen a single time. The rearrangement uses TRBV20-1 and TRBJ2-3; maybe TRBD2 (5 bases). The CDR3 extends over 12 amino acids. The ends were cut back, 4 bases at V and 6 bases at J, with 11 bases in the middle. Germline V gene lookup returns CDR1 DFQATT and CDR2 SNEGSKA (reference sequence). CDR3 sequence (DNA): TGCAGTGCTACTCTAGCAGCGGATACGCAGTATTTT. Protein sequence: CSATLAADTQYF.

This clonotype was observed a few times. This chain joins TRBV6-1 and TRBJ1-5, with a tentative D call TRBD1 (6 bases). This CDR3 spans 14 amino acids. Looked up from germline, CDR1 is MNHNS and CDR2 is SASEGT. The V gene lost 4 bases and the J gene lost 0 bases, with 7 bases spanning the gap. The CDR3 spells CASSAGDSNQPQHF. CDR3 in DNA: TGTGCCAGCAGTGCAGGGGATAGCAATCAGCCCCAGCATTTT.

This chain uses TRBV27 with TRBJ2-7; TRBD1 agrees at 9 bases. Germline V gene sequence: CDR1 MNHEY, CDR2 SMNVEV (reference sequence). The CDR3 is 15 amino acids. The J segment lost 2 bases and the V segment lost 4 bases, leaving 6 bases of the junction unmatched. The CDR3 nucleotides are TGTGCCAGCAGTTCCACGGGACAGGGCCCCTACGAGCAGTACTTC. It specifies CASSSTGQGPYEQYF.

This clonotype was seen a handful of times. This chain uses TRBV6-1 with TRBJ1-5; the D gene is possibly TRBD1 (5 bases). Trimming stripped 6 bases from V and 0 bases from J, with 12 bases between. Germline V gene sequence: CDR1 MNHNS, CDR2 SASEGT. The CDR3 extends over 15 amino acids. CDR3: CASRVRGDSNQPQHF. The CDR3 DNA sequence: TGTGCCAGCAGAGTAAGGGGAGATAGCAATCAGCCCCAGCATTTT.

This clonotype was observed once. This rearrangement joins TRBV2 to TRBJ1-2; no firm D call. V was cut by 11 bases and J by 3 bases, with 19 bases left in between. CDR1 is SNHLY, CDR2 FYNNEI, per germline. This CDR3 is 14 amino acids long. The CDR3 DNA is TGTGCCTCATCGGCCAGGCCGGGTTACTATGGCTACACCTTC. Protein: CASSARPGYYGYTF.

This sequence joins TRBV9 and TRBJ2-1; no clear D. The CDR3 sequence is 14 residues long. Germline V gives CDR1 SGDLS, CDR2 YYNGEE. Trimming left V 0 bases short and J 10 bases short, with 14 bases between. The CDR3 spells CASSVAGVLEEQFF. CDR3 sequence (DNA): TGTGCCAGCAGCGTAGCGGGCGTTCTTGAGGAGCAGTTCTTC.

This chain joins TRBV28 and TRBJ2-7, with D unresolved. The CDR3 runs 14 residues. V lost 2 bases and J lost 0, with 8 bases in between. Germline CDR1 MDHEN, CDR2 SYDVKM. CDR3 region: CASSLAASSYEQYF. Written as DNA, the CDR3 is TGTGCCAGCAGTTTAGCGGCCAGCTCCTACGAGCAGTACTTC.

The V gene is TRBV6-5, the J gene TRBJ2-3, with D perhaps TRBD2 (5 bases). The CDR3 runs to 14 residues. Between the trimmed V and J ends, which lost 0 bases and 6 bases, there was a span of 10 bases. Germline assignment: CDR1 MNHEY and CDR2 SVGAGI. The CDR3 coding sequence is TGTGCCAGCAGTTACTCGGACTCCGCCGATACGCAGTATTTT. Translation: CASSYSDSADTQYF.

The chain has TRBV27 and TRBJ1-2, with D hard to call. CDR1 and CDR2 from the germline V gene are MNHEY and SMNVEV (reference sequence). V shed 1 base and J shed 5 bases, with 14 bases lying between them. There are 15 residues in the CDR3. The CDR3 nucleotides read TGTGCCAGCAGTTTATTGGGTTCGGGCGAATATGGCTACACCTTC. Its translation: CASSLLGSGEYGYTF.

In this sample, this clonotype turned up a few times. The CDR3: CASSRARGLAGVEQYF. The CDR3 bases are TGTGCCAGCAGCCGGGCGAGGGGACTAGCGGGAGTCGAGCAGTACTTC. The chain links TRBV13 to TRBJ2-7; TRBD2 agrees at 14 bases. Germline assignment: CDR1 PRHDT and CDR2 FYEKMQ (reference sequence). CDR3 length: 16 amino acids. With 5 bases clipped from V and 6 bases from J, the junction kept 9 bases outside the gene matches.

The genes are TRBV13 and TRBJ2-1; D perhaps matches TRBD1 (5 bases). Trimming left V 1 base short and J 1 base short, with 8 bases between. This CDR3 contains 15 residues. Germline lookup yields CDR1 PRHDT and CDR2 FYEKMQ (reference sequence). CDR3 sequence reads: CASSLEGLSYNEQFF. In DNA form, the CDR3 reads TGTGCCAGCAGCTTAGAGGGGCTTTCCTACAATGAGCAGTTCTTC.

This clonotype was counted once. V is TRBV7-8 and J is TRBJ1-2; 12 positions agree with TRBD1. The V and J ends lost 5 bases and 4 bases, in that order; junction bases with no gene match: 11. Germline-derived CDR1 and CDR2 are SGHVS and FQNEAQ. The CDR3 totals 17 residues. In DNA, the CDR3 is TGTGCCAGCAGCGTCGAAGGGACAGGGGGCGTTTTCTATGGCTACACCTTC. Translating gives CASSVEGTGGVFYGYTF.

The rearrangement uses TRBV5-4 and TRBJ1-6; weak D call: TRBD1 (5 bases). Germline values: CDR1 SGHNT, CDR2 YYREEE (reference sequence). The CDR3 has 18 residues. The germline V and J ends were trimmed by 0 bases and 0 bases, with 13 bases remaining between them. CDR3: CASSLEGQGSSYNSPLHF. The CDR3 nucleotides read TGTGCCAGCAGCTTGGAGGGGCAGGGAAGCTCCTATAATTCACCCCTCCACTTT.

The CDR3 loop is CASSSDRRTDTQYF. The CDR3, as DNA: TGTGCCAGCAGTTCCGACAGACGCACAGATACGCAGTATTTT. This sequence joins TRBV12-3 or TRBV12-4 and TRBJ2-3, with D perhaps matching TRBD1 (5 bases). This CDR3 is 14 amino acids long. V was clipped by 4 bases and J by 1 base, with 9 bases between them.

The rearrangement uses TRBV18 and TRBJ2-7; 7 bases map to TRBD2. CDR1 and CDR2 from the germline V gene are KGHSH and LQKENI. V was clipped by 2 bases and J by 5 bases; unmatched bases: 9. The CDR3 runs 15 residues. CDR3: CASSPRVAGTHEQYF. The CDR3 DNA follows: TGTGCCAGCTCACCAAGGGTAGCGGGTACCCACGAGCAGTACTTC.